The rows below give T cell receptor beta chains drawn from one sample of a study of cytomegalovirus exposure and HLA in healthy donors. The method was immunoSEQ multiplex PCR; TCRdb's version includes in-frame clones alone and lacks a portion of them. The table includes approximately 150,000 clones, roughly 80% detected once. Sequencing was done on a sample of PBMCs. These receptor sequences come from a man aged 18 to 30 in good health and CMV-seropositive. Both conserved end residues are part of each CDR3. The D gene is left open where the match is weak. Part of the rows lack a size; the others show once, few, many or a class for expanded clones.

TRBJ1-6 TRBV27 - TRBD1 TGTGCCAGCAGCCAAAGACAGGGAAAATCACCCCTCCACTTT CASSQRQGKSPLHF
TRBJ1-4 TRBV11-2 - TRBD1 TGTGCCAGCAGCCGAGACAGGGGGCGAATTGAAAAACTGTTTTTT CASSRDRGRIEKLFF
TRBJ2-5 TRBV14 - TRBD2 TGTGCCAGCAGCCTCGGAGGGACTAGCGGGATAGAGACCCAGTACTTC CASSLGGTSGIETQYF
TRBJ2-7 TRBV7-9 - TRBD1 TGTGCCAGCAGCGGGAACAGGGGGCCCCCGGGGCGGGAGAGGAACGAGCAGTACTTC CASSGNRGPPGRERNEQYF
TRBJ1-1 TRBV7-8 - TRBD1 TGTGCCAGCAGCCCCGACAGGGGGCGAACTGAAGCTTTCTTT CASSPDRGRTEAFF
TRBJ1-1 TRBV11-1 - - TGTGCCAGCAGTATCGGGGACAACATGAACACTGAAGCTTTCTTT CASSIGDNMNTEAFF
TRBJ2-1 TRBV5-1 - - TGCGCCAGCAGCTTGGGAGCGGGCCTTAACAATGAGCAGTTCTTC CASSLGAGLNNEQFF
TRBJ2-7 TRBV7-9 - TRBD1 TGTGCCAGCAGCCGTCAGGGGGTCGAGCAGTACTTC CASSRQGVEQYF
TRBJ2-2 TRBV2 - - TGTGCCAGCAGTGTTCACGGTAGGGGGACAACGAAGAACACCGGGGAGCTGTTTTTT CASSVHGRGTTKNTGELFF
TRBJ2-7 TRBV6-1 - - TGTGCCAGCAGTGAAGTGGGGGGAAGCTACGAGCAGTACTTC CASSEVGGSYEQYF
TRBJ2-7 TRBV15 - TRBD2 TGTGCCACCAGCAGAGTCGGACTAGCGGGAAGTGAGCAGTACTTC CATSRVGLAGSEQYF
TRBJ2-7 TRBV4-1 - - TGCGCCAGCAGCCAAGGGACTACAAGGAGCTACGAGCAGTACTTC CASSQGTTRSYEQYF
TRBJ2-1 TRBV21-1 once - TGTGCCAGCAGCAAAGTCGTACTAGCGGGAGTCCCCTACAATGAGCAGTTCTTC CASSKVVLAGVPYNEQFF
TRBJ1-1 TRBV29-1 - - TGCAGCGTTGGCGATGTGAACACTGAAGCTTTCTTT CSVGDVNTEAFF
TRBJ2-5 TRBV11-2 - - TGTGCCAGCAGCTTCGGAGGAGAGACCCAGTACTTC CASSFGGETQYF
TRBJ2-6 TRBV7-3 - - TGTGCCAGCAGCTTAACCAGGGGTGTTTCCGGGGCCAACGTCCTGACTTTC CASSLTRGVSGANVLTF